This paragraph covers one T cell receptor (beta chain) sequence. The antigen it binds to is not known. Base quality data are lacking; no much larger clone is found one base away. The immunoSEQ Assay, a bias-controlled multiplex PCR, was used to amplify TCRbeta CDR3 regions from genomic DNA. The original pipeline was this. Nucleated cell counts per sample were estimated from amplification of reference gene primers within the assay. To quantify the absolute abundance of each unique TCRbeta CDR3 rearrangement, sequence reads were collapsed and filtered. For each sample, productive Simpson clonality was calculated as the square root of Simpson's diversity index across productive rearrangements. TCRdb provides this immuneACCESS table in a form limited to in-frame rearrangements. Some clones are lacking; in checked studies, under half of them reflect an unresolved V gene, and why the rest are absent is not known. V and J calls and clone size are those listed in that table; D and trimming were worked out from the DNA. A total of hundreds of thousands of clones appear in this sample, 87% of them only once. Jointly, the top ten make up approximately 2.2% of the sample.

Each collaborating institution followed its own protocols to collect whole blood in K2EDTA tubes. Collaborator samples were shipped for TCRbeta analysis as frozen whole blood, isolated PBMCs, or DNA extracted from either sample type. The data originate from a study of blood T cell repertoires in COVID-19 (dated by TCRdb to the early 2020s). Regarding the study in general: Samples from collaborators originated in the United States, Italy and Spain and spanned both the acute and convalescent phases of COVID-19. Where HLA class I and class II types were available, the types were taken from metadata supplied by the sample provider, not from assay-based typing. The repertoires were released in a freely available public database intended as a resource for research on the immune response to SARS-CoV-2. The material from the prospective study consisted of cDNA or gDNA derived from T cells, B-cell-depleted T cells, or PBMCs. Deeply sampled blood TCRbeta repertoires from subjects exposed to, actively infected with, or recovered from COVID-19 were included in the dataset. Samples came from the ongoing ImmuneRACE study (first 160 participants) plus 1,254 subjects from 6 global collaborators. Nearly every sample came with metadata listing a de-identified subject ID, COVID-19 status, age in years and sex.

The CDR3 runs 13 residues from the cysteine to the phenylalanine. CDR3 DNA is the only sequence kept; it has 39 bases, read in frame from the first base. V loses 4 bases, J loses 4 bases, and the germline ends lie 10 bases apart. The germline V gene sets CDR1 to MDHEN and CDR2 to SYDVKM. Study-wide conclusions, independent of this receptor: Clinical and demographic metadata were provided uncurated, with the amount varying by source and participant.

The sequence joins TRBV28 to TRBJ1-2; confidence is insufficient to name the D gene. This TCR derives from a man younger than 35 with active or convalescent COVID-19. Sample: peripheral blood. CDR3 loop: CASSSGLFYGYTF. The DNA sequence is TGTGCCAGCAGTTCCGGACTGTTCTATGGCTACACCTTC.